This T cell receptor (beta chain) appears in the sequencing data of a study of T cell responses to AZD1222 COVID-19 vaccine. The CDR3 has 13 amino acids. V gave up 8 bases and J gave up 6 bases, with 14 bases separating them. Study-wide points: In all cases, repertoires were sampled only after the peak T cell response. After two AZD1222 doses, spike-specific TCR breadth and depth rose versus day 0. Clonal diversity may have been underestimated, and the donors were mostly white British, with more females than males. Vaccine-associated CD4 TCRs ranged over spike, dominating at 160-218 and 743-854.

Sequencing used immunoSEQ multiplex PCR; TCRdb keeps in-frame clones, though not all of them. The sample yields about 49,000 clones, around four fifths seen once. On this clone itself: Its specificity is unknown.

This material consisted of peripheral blood, taken on day 0 of MenACWY control vaccination. This sequence joins TRBV12-3 or TRBV12-4 and TRBJ2-1; unclear D gene. The TCR sequence derives from an adult in good health. In DNA form, the CDR3 reads TGTGCCAGCTTCGACAAAAGGGTCAATGAGCAGTTCTTC. Protein product: CASFDKRVNEQFF.